This T cell receptor beta chain appears in the sequencing data of a study of cytomegalovirus exposure and HLA in healthy donors. Study-level results: Certain sequence variants were highly shared and formed a cluster, and this cluster was likely a sequencing artifact. When a later analysis was performed, an Asian-associated ancestry cluster reportedly had fewer N-insertions than the roughly 630-donor mean. A later analysis linked a missense DCLRE1C variant to TCR beta V- and J-gene trimming.

Primers: 60 Vbeta forward and 13 Jbeta reverse. How the authors handled the data: Later work found approximately 87 million unique TCR beta chains, with 9 million to 13 million shared. This table comes from immunoSEQ multiplex PCR, and its TCRdb copy is limited to in-frame clones, with some not included. The V and J calls and clone size are taken from that table; D and trimming were inferred from the DNA. The profile shows 90,000 to 150,000 clones, around 79% of them singletons. About this clone: What it binds is not known.

Trimming cost V 6 bases and J 3 bases, with 20 bases left between them. This CDR3 spans 16 amino acids. Germline V gene data show CDR1 as MNHEY and CDR2 as SMNVEV (reference sequence). The chain uses TRBV27 and TRBJ1-1; perhaps TRBD1 as D (5 bases). Sequenced sample: PBMCs. This TCR derives from a woman aged 25 to 39 in good health and CMV-seropositive. CDR3 nucleotides: TGTGCCAGCAGGCCATCCCACGCCGGGGGGGACACTGAAGCTTTCTTT. Translation gives CASRPSHAGGDTEAFF.